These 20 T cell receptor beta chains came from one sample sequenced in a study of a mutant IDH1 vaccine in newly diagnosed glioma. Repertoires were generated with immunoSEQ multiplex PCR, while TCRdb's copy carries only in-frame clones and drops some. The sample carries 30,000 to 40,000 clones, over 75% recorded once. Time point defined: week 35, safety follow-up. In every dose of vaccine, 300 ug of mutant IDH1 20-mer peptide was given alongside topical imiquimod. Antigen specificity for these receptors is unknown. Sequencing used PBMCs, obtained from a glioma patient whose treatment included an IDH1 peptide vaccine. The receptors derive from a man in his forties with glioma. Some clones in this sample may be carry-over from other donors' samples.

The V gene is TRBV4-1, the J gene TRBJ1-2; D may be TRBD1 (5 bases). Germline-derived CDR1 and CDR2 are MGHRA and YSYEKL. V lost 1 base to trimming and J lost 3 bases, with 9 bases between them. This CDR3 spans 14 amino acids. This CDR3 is CASSQAQGDYGYTF. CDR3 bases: TGCGCCAGCAGCCAAGCGCAGGGTGACTATGGCTACACCTTC.

The chain's CDR3 is CASSVTAGVGNTIYF. CDR3 sequence (DNA): TGTGCCAGCAGCGTAACAGCTGGGGTTGGAAACACCATATATTTT. This chain uses TRBV9 with TRBJ1-3; D is unresolved. Trimming cost V 1 base and J 3 bases, with 11 bases left between them. The germline CDR1 and CDR2 sequences are SGDLS and YYNGEE. The CDR3 sequence is 15 residues long. The full variable domain, in which reference TRBV9 and TRBJ1-3 provide the parts outside the CDR3, is DSGVTQTPKHLITATGQRVTLRCSPRSGDLSVYWYQQSLDQGLQFLIQYYNGEERAKGNILERFSAQQFPDLHSELNLSSLELGDSALYFCASSVTAGVGNTIYFGEGSWLTVV.

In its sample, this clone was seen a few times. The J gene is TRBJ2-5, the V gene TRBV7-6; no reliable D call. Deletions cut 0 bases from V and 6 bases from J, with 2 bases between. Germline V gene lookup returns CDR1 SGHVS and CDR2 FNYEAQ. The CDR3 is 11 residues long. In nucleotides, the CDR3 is TGTGCCAGCAGCTTAGCGCAGACCCAGTACTTC. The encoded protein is CASSLAQTQYF.

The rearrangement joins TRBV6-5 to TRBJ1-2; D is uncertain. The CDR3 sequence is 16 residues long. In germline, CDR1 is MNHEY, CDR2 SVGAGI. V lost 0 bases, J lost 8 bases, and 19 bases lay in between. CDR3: CASSYSNPYMAAGYTF. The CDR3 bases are TGTGCCAGCAGTTACTCGAATCCGTATATGGCTGCGGGCTACACCTTC.

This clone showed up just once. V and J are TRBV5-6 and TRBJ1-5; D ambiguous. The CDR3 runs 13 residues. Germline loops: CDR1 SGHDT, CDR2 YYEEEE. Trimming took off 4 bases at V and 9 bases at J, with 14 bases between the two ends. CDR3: CASSNHRSRPQHF. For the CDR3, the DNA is TGTGCCAGCAGCAATCATCGCTCTCGGCCCCAGCATTTT.

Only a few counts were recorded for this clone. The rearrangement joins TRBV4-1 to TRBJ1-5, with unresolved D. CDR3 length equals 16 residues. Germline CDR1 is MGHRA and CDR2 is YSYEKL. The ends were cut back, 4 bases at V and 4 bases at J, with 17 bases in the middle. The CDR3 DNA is TGCGCCAGCAGCCGGTCACTCGGCACGGGAAATCAGCCCCAGCATTTT. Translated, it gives CASSRSLGTGNQPQHF.

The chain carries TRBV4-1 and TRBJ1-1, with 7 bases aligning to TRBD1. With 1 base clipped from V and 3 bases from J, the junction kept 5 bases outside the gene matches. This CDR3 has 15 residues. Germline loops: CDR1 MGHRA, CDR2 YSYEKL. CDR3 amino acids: CASSQALTGYTEAFF. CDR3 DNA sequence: TGCGCCAGCAGCCAAGCCCTGACAGGGTACACTGAAGCTTTCTTT.

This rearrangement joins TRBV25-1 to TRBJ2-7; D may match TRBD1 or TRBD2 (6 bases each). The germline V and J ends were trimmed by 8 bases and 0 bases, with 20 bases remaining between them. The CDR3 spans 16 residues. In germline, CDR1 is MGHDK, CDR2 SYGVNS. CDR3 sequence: CASGDSGTPSSYEQYF. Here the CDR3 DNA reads TGTGCCAGCGGGGACTCCGGGACACCGAGCTCCTACGAGCAGTACTTC.

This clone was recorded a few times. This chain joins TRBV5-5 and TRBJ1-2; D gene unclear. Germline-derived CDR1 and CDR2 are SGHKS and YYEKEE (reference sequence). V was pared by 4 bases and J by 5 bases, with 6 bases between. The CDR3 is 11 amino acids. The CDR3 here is CASSQNYGYTF. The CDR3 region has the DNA TGTGCCAGCAGCCAGAATTATGGCTACACCTTC.

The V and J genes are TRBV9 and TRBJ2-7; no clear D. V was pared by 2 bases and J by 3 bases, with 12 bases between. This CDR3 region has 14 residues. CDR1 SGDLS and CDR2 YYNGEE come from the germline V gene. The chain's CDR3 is CASSVDPSLYEQYF. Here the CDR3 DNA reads TGTGCCAGCAGCGTTGACCCCAGCCTCTACGAGCAGTACTTC.

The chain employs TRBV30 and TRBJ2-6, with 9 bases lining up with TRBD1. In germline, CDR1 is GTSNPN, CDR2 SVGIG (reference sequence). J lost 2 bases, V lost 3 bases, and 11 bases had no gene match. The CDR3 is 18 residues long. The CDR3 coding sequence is TGTGCCTGGAGCCTTCTCCGGACAGGGGTGACTGGGGCCAACGTCCTGACTTTC. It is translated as CAWSLLRTGVTGANVLTF.

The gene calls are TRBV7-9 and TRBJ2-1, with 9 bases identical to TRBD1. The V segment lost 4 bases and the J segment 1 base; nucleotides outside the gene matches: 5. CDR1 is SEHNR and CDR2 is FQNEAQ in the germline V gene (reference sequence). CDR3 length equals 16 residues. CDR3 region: CASSSGTGKSYNEQFF. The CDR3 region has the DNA TGTGCCAGCAGCTCCGGGACAGGGAAATCCTACAATGAGCAGTTCTTC.

The CDR3 nucleotides are TGCGCCAGCAGCCAAGCCGTTCGCGAAAAACTGTTTTTT. Its translation is CASSQAVREKLFF. The chain recombines TRBV4-1 with TRBJ1-4; D remains ambiguous. The CDR3 totals 13 residues. CDR1 MGHRA and CDR2 YSYEKL come from the germline V gene. Trimming took off 1 base at V and 8 bases at J, with 8 bases between the two ends.

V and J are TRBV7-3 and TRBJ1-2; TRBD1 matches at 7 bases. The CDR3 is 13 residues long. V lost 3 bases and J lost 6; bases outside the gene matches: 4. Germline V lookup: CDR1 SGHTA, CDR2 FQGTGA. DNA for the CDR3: TGTGCCAGCAGCTTGACAGGGATCGATGGCTACACCTTC. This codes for CASSLTGIDGYTF.

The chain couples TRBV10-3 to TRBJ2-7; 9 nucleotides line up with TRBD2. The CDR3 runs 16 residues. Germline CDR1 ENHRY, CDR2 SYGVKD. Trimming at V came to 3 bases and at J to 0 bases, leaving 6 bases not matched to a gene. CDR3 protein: CAISEVAGESSYEQYF. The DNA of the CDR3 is TGTGCCATCAGTGAAGTAGCGGGGGAGAGCTCCTACGAGCAGTACTTC.

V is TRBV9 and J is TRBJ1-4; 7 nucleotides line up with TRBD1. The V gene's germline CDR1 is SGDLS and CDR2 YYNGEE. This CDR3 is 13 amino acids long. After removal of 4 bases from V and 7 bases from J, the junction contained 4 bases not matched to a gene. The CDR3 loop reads CASSRQGSEKLFF. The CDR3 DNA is TGTGCCAGCAGCCGACAGGGAAGTGAAAAACTGTTTTTT.

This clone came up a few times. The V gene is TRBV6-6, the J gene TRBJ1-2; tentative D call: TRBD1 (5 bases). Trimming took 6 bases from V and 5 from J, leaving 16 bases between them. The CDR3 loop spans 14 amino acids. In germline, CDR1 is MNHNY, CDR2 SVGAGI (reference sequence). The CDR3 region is CASSIDRGLYGYTF. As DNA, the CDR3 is TGTGCCAGCAGCATAGATAGGGGACTTTATGGCTACACCTTC.

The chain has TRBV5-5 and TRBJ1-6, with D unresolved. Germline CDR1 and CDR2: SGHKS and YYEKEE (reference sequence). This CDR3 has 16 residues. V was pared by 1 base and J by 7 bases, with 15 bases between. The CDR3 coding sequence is TGTGCCAGCAGCTTGAGGGTGGGTACATCAAATTCACCCCTCCACTTT. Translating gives CASSLRVGTSNSPLHF.

The CDR3 protein is CASSLAVVTDTQYF. CDR3 bases: TGTGCCAGCAGCTTGGCTGTAGTCACAGATACGCAGTATTTT. The V and J genes are TRBV5-8 and TRBJ2-3; D is ambiguous. Germline CDR1 is SGHTS and CDR2 is YDEGEE. There are 14 residues in the CDR3. V was pared by 0 bases and J by 2 bases, with 7 bases between.

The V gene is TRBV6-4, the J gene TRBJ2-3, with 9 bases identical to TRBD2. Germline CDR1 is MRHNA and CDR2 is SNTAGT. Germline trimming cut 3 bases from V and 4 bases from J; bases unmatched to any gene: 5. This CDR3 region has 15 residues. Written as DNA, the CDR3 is TGTGCCAGCAGTGAGGCGGGGGGGGCGGCAGATACGCAGTATTTT. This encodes CASSEAGGAADTQYF.